This T cell receptor (beta chain) was profiled in a study of blood T cell repertoires in COVID-19. Produced via immunoSEQ multiplex PCR; TCRdb's table is partial and in-frame only. The data contain roughly 100,000 clones, around nine tenths of them seen just once; the ten biggest clones take up approximately 5%. This clonotype originated in a human donor in a cohort sampled during active COVID-19. Sequences were obtained from peripheral blood.

The CDR3 DNA reads TGTGCCAGCAGCCGGGACAGATATGGCTACACCTTC. This codes for CASSRDRYGYTF. V usage is TRBV5-4 and J usage is TRBJ1-2, with 7 bases aligning to TRBD1. Germline CDR1 and CDR2: SGHNT and YYREEE (reference sequence). V shed 4 bases and J 5 bases; nucleotides not matched to a gene: 2. The CDR3 is 12 amino acids.